This TCR beta chain was found in a study of beta chain features in type 1 diabetes. Since all of the isolated RNA was reverse transcribed, expressed TCRB transcripts were what got sequenced. Assay: immunoSEQ multiplex PCR; the TCRdb copy retains only in-frame clones and omits some. The sample consists of 160,000 or so clones, roughly 10% of them appearing once. Germline V gives CDR1 SGHNT, CDR2 YYREEE (reference sequence). Between the trimmed V and J ends, which lost 3 bases and 1 base, there was a span of 14 bases. The CDR3 length is 16 residues. Sequenced: central memory CD4+ T cells from blood. V gene TRBV5-4 combines with J gene TRBJ2-1; TRBD1 is a possible D gene (6 bases). The sequence was collected from a young man in good health. In DNA, the CDR3 is TGTGCCAGCAGCTCCCAATCAGGGGATTCCTACAATGAGCAGTTCTTC. Amino acid sequence: CASSSQSGDSYNEQFF. The entire variable domain, with the rest obtained from reference TRBV5-4 and TRBJ2-1, is as follows: ETGVTQSPTHLIKTRGQQVTLRCSSQSGHNTVSWYQQALGQGPQFIFQYYREEENGRGNFPPRFSGLQFPNYSSELNVNALELDDSALYLCASSSQSGDSYNEQFFGPGTRLTVL.